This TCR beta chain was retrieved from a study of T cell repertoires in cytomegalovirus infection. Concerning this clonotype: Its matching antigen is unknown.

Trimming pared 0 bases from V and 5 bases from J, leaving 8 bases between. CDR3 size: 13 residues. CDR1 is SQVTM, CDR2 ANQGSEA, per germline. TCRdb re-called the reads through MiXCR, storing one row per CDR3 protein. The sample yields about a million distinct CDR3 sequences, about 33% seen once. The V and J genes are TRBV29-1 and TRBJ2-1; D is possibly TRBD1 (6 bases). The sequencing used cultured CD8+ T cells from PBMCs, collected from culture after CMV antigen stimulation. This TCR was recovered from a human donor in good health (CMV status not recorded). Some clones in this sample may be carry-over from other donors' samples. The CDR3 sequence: CSVEDRQDNEQFF. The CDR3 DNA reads TGCAGCGTTGAAGATCGACAGGACAATGAGCAGTTCTTC.